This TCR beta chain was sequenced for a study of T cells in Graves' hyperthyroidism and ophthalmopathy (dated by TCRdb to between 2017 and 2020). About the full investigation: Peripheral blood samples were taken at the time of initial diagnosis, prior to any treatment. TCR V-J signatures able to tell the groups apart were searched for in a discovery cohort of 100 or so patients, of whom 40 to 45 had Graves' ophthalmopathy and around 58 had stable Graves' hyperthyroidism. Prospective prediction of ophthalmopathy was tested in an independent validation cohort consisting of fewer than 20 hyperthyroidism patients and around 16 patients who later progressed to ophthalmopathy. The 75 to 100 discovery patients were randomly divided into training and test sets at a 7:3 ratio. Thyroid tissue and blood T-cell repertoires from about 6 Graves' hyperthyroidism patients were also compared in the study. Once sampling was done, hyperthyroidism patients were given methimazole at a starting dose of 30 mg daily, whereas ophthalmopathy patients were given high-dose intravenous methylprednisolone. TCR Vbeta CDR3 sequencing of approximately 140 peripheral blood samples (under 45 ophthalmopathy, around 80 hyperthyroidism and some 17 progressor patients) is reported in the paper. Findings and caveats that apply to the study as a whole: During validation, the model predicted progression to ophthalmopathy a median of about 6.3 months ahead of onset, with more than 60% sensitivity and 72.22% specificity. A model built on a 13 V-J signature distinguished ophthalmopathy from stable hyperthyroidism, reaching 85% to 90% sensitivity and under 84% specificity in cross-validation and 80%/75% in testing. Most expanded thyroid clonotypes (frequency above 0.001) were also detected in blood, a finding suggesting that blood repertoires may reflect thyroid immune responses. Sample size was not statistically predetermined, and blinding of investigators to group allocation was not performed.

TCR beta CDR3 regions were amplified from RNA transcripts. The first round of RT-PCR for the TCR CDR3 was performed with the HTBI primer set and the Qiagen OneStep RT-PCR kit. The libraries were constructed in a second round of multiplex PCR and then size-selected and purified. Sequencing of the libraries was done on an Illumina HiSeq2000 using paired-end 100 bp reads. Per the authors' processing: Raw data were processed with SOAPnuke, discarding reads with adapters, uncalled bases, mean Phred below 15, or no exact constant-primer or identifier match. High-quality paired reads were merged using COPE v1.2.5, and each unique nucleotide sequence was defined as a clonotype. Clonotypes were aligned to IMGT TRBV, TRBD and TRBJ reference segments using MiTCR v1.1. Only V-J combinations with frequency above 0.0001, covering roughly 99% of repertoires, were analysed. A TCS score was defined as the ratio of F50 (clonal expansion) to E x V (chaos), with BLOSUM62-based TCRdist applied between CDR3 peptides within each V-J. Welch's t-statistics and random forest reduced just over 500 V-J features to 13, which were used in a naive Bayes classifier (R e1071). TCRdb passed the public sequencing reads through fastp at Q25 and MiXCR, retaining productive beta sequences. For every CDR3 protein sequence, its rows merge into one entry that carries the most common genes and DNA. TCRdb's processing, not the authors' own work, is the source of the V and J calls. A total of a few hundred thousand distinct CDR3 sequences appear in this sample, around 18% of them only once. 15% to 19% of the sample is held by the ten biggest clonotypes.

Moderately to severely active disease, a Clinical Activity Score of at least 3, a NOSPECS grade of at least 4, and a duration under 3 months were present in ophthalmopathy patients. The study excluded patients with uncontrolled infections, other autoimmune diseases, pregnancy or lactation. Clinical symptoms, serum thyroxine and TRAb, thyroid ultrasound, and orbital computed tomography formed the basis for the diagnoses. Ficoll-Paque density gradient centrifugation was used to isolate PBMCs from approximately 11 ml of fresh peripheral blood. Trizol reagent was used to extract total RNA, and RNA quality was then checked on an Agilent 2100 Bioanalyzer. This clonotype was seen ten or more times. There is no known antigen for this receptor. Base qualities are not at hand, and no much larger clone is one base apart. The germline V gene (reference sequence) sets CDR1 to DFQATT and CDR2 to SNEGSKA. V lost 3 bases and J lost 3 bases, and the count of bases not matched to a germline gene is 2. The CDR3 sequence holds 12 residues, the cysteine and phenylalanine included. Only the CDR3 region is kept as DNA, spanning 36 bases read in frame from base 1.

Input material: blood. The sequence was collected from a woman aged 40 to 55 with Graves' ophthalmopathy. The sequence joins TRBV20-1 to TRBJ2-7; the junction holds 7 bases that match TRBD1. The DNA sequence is TGCAGTGCTAGCCCAGGGGGCTACGAGCAGTACTTC. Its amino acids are CSASPGGYEQYF.